What follows are 19 T cell receptor beta chains derived from one specimen sequenced in a study of CD8+CD57+ T cells in acquired aplastic anemia. Genomic DNA served as template for TCR beta VDJ and CDR3 profiling. A single record per CDR3 protein comes from TCRdb applying MiXCR to the reads. The table includes 120,000 or so distinct CDR3 sequences, about 40% detected once. Before being chosen for sequencing, patients had shown CD8+CD57+ cell expansion by flow cytometry. The sequenced material came from sorted CD4+, CD8+, or CD8+CD57+ T cells (not recorded which) from PBMCs. These receptors were taken from a human donor with aplastic anemia.

This clonotype has only one observation. Compared with germline, one end of the junction differs, possibly owing to a read error. CDR3 sequence reads: CVTSDFERDYGYTF. The CDR3 bases are TGTGTCACCAGTGATTTTGAAAGGGACTATGGCTACACCTTC. The V and J genes are TRBV24-1 and TRBJ1-2; D ambiguous. From germline, CDR1 is KGHDR and CDR2 SFDVKD. The CDR3 is 14 residues long.

The sample holds a few counts of this clonotype. The rearrangement joins TRBV4-1 to TRBJ2-1; 8 bases are a match to TRBD1. Germline V gene data show CDR1 as MGHRA and CDR2 as YSYEKL. The V gene end was trimmed by 2 bases and the J gene end by 4 bases; junction bases not matched to a gene: 7. The CDR3 is 16 amino acids. CDR3 nucleotides: TGCGCCAGCAGCCAAATTGACAGGGGATTTTACAATGAGCAGTTCTTC. Translation gives CASSQIDRGFYNEQFF.

This clonotype was recorded a few times. V is TRBV2 and J is TRBJ1-2; a possible D gene is TRBD1 (6 bases). Germline assignment: CDR1 SNHLY and CDR2 FYNNEI. V lost 5 bases and J 12 bases, leaving 16 bases between the germline ends. There are 12 residues in the CDR3. The CDR3 nucleotides read TGTGCCAGCAGTTGGCCACAGGGTGGGAACACCTTC. Translating gives CASSWPQGGNTF.

The chain employs TRBV4-1 and TRBJ1-6, with D uncertain. Germline V gene sequence: CDR1 MGHRA, CDR2 YSYEKL. This CDR3 is built from 15 residues. The germline V and J ends were trimmed by 4 bases and 5 bases, with 12 bases remaining between them. CDR3 region: CASSLSGSHNSPLHF. CDR3 DNA sequence: TGCGCCAGCAGCCTCTCAGGATCCCATAATTCACCCCTCCACTTT.

Notes on this clonotype: This may stem from a read error, because a much larger clone lies one nucleotide away. The chain has TRBV5-5 and TRBJ1-5; 7 bases are shared with TRBD1. CDR1 and CDR2 (germline): SGHKS, YYEKEE (reference sequence). The CDR3 spans 16 residues. The chain's CDR3 is CASRLGPDRDSQPQHF. Written as DNA, the CDR3 is TGTGCCAGCCGCTTGGGACCCGACAGGGATAGTCAGCCCCAGCATTTT.

V gene TRBV11-1 combines with J gene TRBJ2-7; TRBD2 matches 12 bases. CDR3 length equals 15 residues. Unmatched junction bases numbered 6, after V lost 2 bases and J lost 7 bases. The germline V gene encodes CDR1 SGHAT and CDR2 FQDESV (reference sequence). Here the CDR3 reads CASSLSASGGVEQYF. Here the CDR3 DNA reads TGTGCCAGCAGCTTAAGTGCTAGCGGGGGGGTTGAGCAGTACTTC.

Comments on this clonotype: One end of the junction is discordant with germline, which a read error may explain. The rearrangement joins TRBV12-3 or TRBV12-4 to TRBJ1-5; 7 nucleotides agree with TRBD1. The CDR3 length is 17 residues. This chain's CDR3 is CTSSRDSYLEGNQPQHF. CDR3 coding DNA: TGTACCAGCAGTCGGGACAGTTACTTAGAGGGCAATCAGCCCCAGCATTTT.

As for this clonotype: Its ends do not fully match the called genes, so a read error is possible. The chain combines TRBV5-1 with TRBJ1-1; TRBD1 agrees at 8 bases. CDR1 is SGHRS, CDR2 YFSETQ, per germline. The CDR3 totals 14 residues. CDR3 DNA: TGCGCCAGCAGCTTGCACAGGGGGACCACTGAAGCTTCCTTT. It translates to CASSLHRGTTEASF.

DNA for the CDR3: TGTGCCAGTAACCAGGGCGGGGAGACCCAGTACTTC. It translates to CASNQGGETQYF. V gene TRBV19 combines with J gene TRBJ2-5; perhaps D is TRBD1 or TRBD2 (5 bases each). V was shortened by 7 bases and J by 5 bases, with 11 bases between the two germline ends. The CDR3 contains 12 residues. Germline V gene lookup returns CDR1 LNHDA and CDR2 SQIVND (reference sequence).

As regards this clonotype: A much larger clone differs from this one at a single base, so this may be a read error. This rearrangement joins TRBV6-5 to TRBJ1-2, with unresolved D. There are 14 residues in the CDR3. The germline V gene encodes CDR1 MNHEY and CDR2 SVGAGI. CDR3 region: CASSLFRDNYGYAF. CDR3 nucleotide sequence: TGTGCCAGCAGTTTATTTAGGGATAACTATGGCTACGCCTTC.

With respect to this clonotype: It may be a read error: a sequence one base away is much more abundant. The chain recombines TRBV7-9 with TRBJ1-1; 8 nucleotides align to TRBD1. This CDR3 comprises 15 residues. Germline V gene data show CDR1 as SEHNR and CDR2 as FQNEAQ (reference sequence). DNA of the CDR3: TGTGCCAGCAGTCGGGGCCAGGGGGCGCGTACTGAAGCTTCCTTT. It yields the protein CASSRGQGARTEASF.

V usage is TRBV20-1 and J usage is TRBJ2-7; 7 bases agree with TRBD2. V gave up 4 bases and J gave up 2 bases; unmatched junction bases: 2. The CDR3 consists of 12 residues. CDR1 and CDR2 from the germline V gene are DFQATT and SNEGSKA (reference sequence). The CDR3 region is CSATRGTYEQYF. DNA of the CDR3: TGCAGTGCTACGCGGGGGACCTACGAGCAGTACTTC.

This clonotype has a count of ten or more. The rearrangement joins TRBV6-2 or TRBV6-3 to TRBJ2-7; TRBD2 matches 10 bases. The CDR3 is 17 residues long. Germline V gene lookup returns CDR1 MNHEY and CDR2 SVGEGT. The V gene end was trimmed by 0 bases and the J gene end by 7 bases; junction bases not matched to a gene: 12. The CDR3 region has the DNA TGTGCCAGCAGTTACTCGAGTCCCGGGACTAGCGCCGGGGAGCAGTACTTC. Amino acid sequence: CASSYSSPGTSAGEQYF.

CDR3: CASSTPGQKNSPLHF. CDR3 in DNA: TGTGCCAGCAGCACACCGGGACAAAAAAATTCACCCCTCCACTTT. This chain connects TRBV5-4 to TRBJ1-6; perhaps TRBD1 as D (6 bases). Germline V gene sequence: CDR1 SGHNT, CDR2 YYREEE (reference sequence). V shed 4 bases and J shed 7 bases, with 15 bases lying between them. The CDR3 is 15 residues long. Combining the CDR3 with reference TRBV5-4 and TRBJ1-6 gives the whole variable domain ETGVTQSPTHLIKTRGQQVTLRCSSQSGHNTVSWYQQALGQGPQFIFQYYREEENGRGNFPPRFSGLQFPNYSSELNVNALELDDSALYLCASSTPGQKNSPLHFGNGTRLTVT.

V usage is TRBV25-1 and J usage is TRBJ1-6; 7 bases fit TRBD1. The CDR3 runs 12 residues. Per the germline V gene, CDR1 is MGHDK and CDR2 is SYGVNS. J was trimmed by 10 bases and V by 8 bases; bases with no gene match: 5. This CDR3 reads CASLGGRSPLHF. The CDR3 bases are TGTGCCAGCCTAGGGGGCAGGTCACCCCTCCACTTT.

Regarding this clonotype: No conserved phenylalanine or tryptophan is present at the end of the CDR3, so a read error is the likely explanation. V and J are TRBV20-1 and TRBJ1-2; the D gene is possibly TRBD1 (5 bases). V was trimmed by 3 bases and J by 4 bases, leaving 24 bases between them. CDR1 is DFQATT and CDR2 is SNEGSKA in the germline V gene (reference sequence). The CDR3 is made up of 17 amino acids. The CDR3 reads CSASVERRRGIVYGYTL. CDR3 DNA: TGCAGTGCTAGCGTTGAAAGGAGACGGGGGATAGTCTATGGCTACACCCTC.

The chain carries TRBV20-1 and TRBJ2-7; 11 bases are a match to TRBD2. The germline gives CDR1 DFQATT, CDR2 SNEGSKA (reference sequence). Trimming took 0 bases from V and 2 from J; bases not matched to a gene: 9. This CDR3 contains 17 residues. The CDR3 DNA follows: TGCAGTGCTAGAGATAAACTAGCGGGGGCGACCGCCTACGAGCAGTACTTC. Protein: CSARDKLAGATAYEQYF.

The DNA for the CDR3 is TGTGCCAGCAGTGGGGGGGACAGGGCTGGCTATGGCTACACCTTC. It yields the protein CASSGGDRAGYGYTF. The chain employs TRBV13 and TRBJ1-2, with 9 positions matching TRBD1. The CDR3 loop spans 15 amino acids. V trimming: 6 bases; J trimming: 4 bases; junction bases outside the gene matches: 9. From germline, CDR1 is PRHDT and CDR2 FYEKMQ (reference sequence).

The rearrangement joins TRBV19 to TRBJ1-1, with 9 nucleotides matching TRBD1. Germline-derived CDR1 and CDR2 are LNHDA and SQIVND (reference sequence). J lost 8 bases, V lost 5 bases, and 9 bases had no gene match. This CDR3 spans 14 amino acids. CDR3 bases: TGTGCCAGTAGTTCGGACAGGGGCGGTAGGGAAGCTTTCTTT. Translating it yields CASSSDRGGREAFF.